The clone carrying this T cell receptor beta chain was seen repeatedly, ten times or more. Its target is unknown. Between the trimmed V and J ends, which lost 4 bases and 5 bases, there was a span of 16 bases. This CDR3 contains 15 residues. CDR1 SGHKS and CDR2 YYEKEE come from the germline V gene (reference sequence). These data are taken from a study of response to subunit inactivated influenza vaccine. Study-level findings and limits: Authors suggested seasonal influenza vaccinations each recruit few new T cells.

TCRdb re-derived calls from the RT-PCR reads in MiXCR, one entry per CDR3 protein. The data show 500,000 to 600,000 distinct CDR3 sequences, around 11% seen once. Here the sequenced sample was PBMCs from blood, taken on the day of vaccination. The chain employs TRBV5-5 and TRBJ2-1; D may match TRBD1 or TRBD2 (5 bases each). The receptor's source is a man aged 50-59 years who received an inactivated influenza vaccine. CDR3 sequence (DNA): TGTGCCAGCAGCGGCCGGGACGTACAAAACAATGAGCAGTTCTTC. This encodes CASSGRDVQNNEQFF.